The clone carrying this T cell receptor (beta chain) was detected many times. The antigen remains unidentified. Overall study findings and caveats: Greatest tumor Treg TCR overlap was with tumor naive CD4+ cells. The TCR gene usage of tumor memory CD4+ T cells clustered together with blood and lymph node memory CD4+ cells and with lymph node naive CD4+ cells.

Naive CD4+ cells had CD25+ Tregs removed. After constant-region reverse-primer amplification, full-length variable regions underwent semi-nested PCR with Nested Universal Primer A. One entry per CDR3 protein results from TCRdb running MiXCR on the 5' RACE reads. Of some 37,000 distinct CDR3 sequences in the sample, approximately 20% are singletons; the top ten hold 2.5% to 3%. The V and J ends lost 0 bases and 4 bases respectively, with 12 bases between them. Germline V gene lookup returns CDR1 LGHNA and CDR2 YSLEER. The CDR3 runs to 15 residues. The chain uses TRBV4-3 and TRBJ1-2; TRBD1 is a possible D gene (5 bases). Material for sequencing was naive CD4+ T cells sorted from a lymph node. The subset is: naive CD4+ T cells, CD4+CD45RA+CD25-. The sequence derives from a female donor with breast cancer. This CDR3 is CASSQERDGLYGYTF. CDR3 DNA: TGCGCCAGCAGCCAAGAGCGGGACGGTCTCTATGGCTACACCTTC.